This T cell receptor beta chain stems from a study of human T cells and chemical hapten exposure. About the study: Scalp application of diphenylcyclopropenone was performed weekly in patients across the entire approximately 24-week study.

The study's library attached unique molecular identifiers to single cDNA molecules. TCRdb used MiXCR to reprocess the RACE reads, holding one entry per CDR3 protein. In the table there are some 38,000 distinct CDR3 sequences, more than 6% of which are singletons. Time point meaning: patch test 1, 2 weeks after DPC sensitization. Treatment reported: therapeutic diphenylcyclopropenone sensitization with weekly scalp DPC. Whole blood, unfractionated, served as the material for total RNA extraction. A note on this clonotype: What it recognizes is unknown.

CDR1 is MNHNY, CDR2 SVGAGI, per germline (reference sequence). V shed 5 bases, J shed 4 bases, and the junction held 10 bases outside the gene matches. The CDR3 runs to 16 residues. Study conclusions and caveats: No shift was seen in TCRs above 1 in 1000 frequency with DPC sensitization.

This rearrangement joins TRBV6-6 to TRBJ1-1, with 10 bases that match TRBD1. The TCR originated in a woman under 40 with alopecia areata. Some clones in this sample may be carry-over from other donors' samples. This specimen was whole blood, taken in connection with sensitization to the hapten diphenylcyclopropenone (DPC). The CDR3 DNA reads TGTGCCAGCAGTGACACAGACAGGGGGCAGGGCACTGAAGCTTTCTTT. Translated: CASSDTDRGQGTEAFF.